The rows below give T cell receptor beta chains drawn from one sample of a study of early T cells in non-severe SARS-CoV-2 infection. TCRdb independently ran MiXCR on the 5' RACE reads; one entry per CDR3 protein. The sample contains approximately 90,000 distinct CDR3 sequences, 11% of which appear only once. Sequencing used whole blood, obtained at baseline. The source is an adult who was a healthcare worker with PCR-confirmed SARS-CoV-2 infection or an uninfected control (not recorded which). Each CDR3 is given with its conserved first and last residue. D genes are given only for firm matches. Rows give clone size only sometimes, using once, few, many, or a class for an expanded clone.

clone_size	v_call	j_call	d_call	cdr3_aa	cdr3_nt
-	TRBV7-3	TRBJ1-1	TRBD1	CASSLTGTGGTEAFF	TGTGCCAGCAGCTTAACTGGGACAGGGGGCACTGAAGCTTTCTTT
many	TRBV6-5	TRBJ1-6	TRBD1	CASSARDRGRRYGNSPLHF	TGTGCCAGCAGTGCCCGGGACAGGGGGCGCCGGTACGGGAATTCACCCCTCCACTTT
few	TRBV6-5	TRBJ1-4	-	CASSYTRNEKLFF	TGTGCCAGCAGTTACACACGTAATGAAAAACTGTTTTTT
few	TRBV5-1	TRBJ2-3	-	CASSLGSGTDTQYF	TGCGCCAGCAGCTTGGGTTCAGGGACAGATACGCAGTATTTT
many	TRBV7-2	TRBJ2-3	TRBD2	CASSPRAGGPFGGTDTQYF	TGTGCCAGCAGCCCGCGAGCGGGAGGGCCTTTCGGTGGGACAGATACGCAGTATTTT
-	TRBV3-1	TRBJ2-7	-	CASSQANYEQYF	TGTGCCAGCAGCCAAGCTAACTACGAGCAGTACTTC
many	TRBV6-6	TRBJ1-2	-	CASSYEGTLGYTF	TGTGCCAGCAGTTATGAGGGGACGCTAGGCTACACCTTC
many	TRBV11-3	TRBJ2-2	TRBD1	CASSLRTGHDTGELFF	TGTGCCAGCAGCTTAAGGACAGGACACGACACCGGGGAGCTGTTTTTT
-	TRBV13	TRBJ1-1	-	CASSPSGWTAKDTEAFF	TGTGCCAGCAGCCCATCGGGTTGGACAGCTAAGGACACTGAAGCTTTCTTT
-	TRBV7-6	TRBJ1-2	TRBD1	CASSLGSGTGDGYTF	TGTGCCAGCAGCTTAGGTTCCGGGACAGGGGACGGCTACACCTTC
-	TRBV15	TRBJ2-1	TRBD2	CATRTSGGGLEQFF	TGTGCCACCAGGACTAGCGGTGGAGGTTTGGAGCAGTTCTTC
many	TRBV6-5	TRBJ2-3	TRBD2	CASSSTSGGRDTQYF	TGTGCCAGCAGTTCGACTAGCGGGGGCCGAGATACGCAGTATTTT
-	TRBV6-2/TRBV6-3	TRBJ1-2	-	CASSYTATPYGYTF	TGTGCCAGCAGTTACACAGCTACTCCATATGGCTACACCTTC
few	TRBV13	TRBJ2-2	-	CASSIRQAGQLFF	TGTGCCAGCAGCATCCGGCAGGCGGGACAGCTGTTTTTT
many	TRBV29-1	TRBJ2-1	TRBD1	CSLRDRGLENEQFF	TGCAGCTTGCGGGACAGGGGGCTGGAGAATGAGCAGTTCTTC
few	TRBV7-9	TRBJ2-7	-	CASSNSGGELSEQYF	TGTGCCAGCAGCAACTCGGGCGGGGAGCTGAGCGAGCAGTACTTC
many	TRBV20-1	TRBJ1-1	-	CSAKSRGDTEAFF	TGCAGTGCTAAAAGTCGGGGGGACACTGAAGCTTTCTTT
-	TRBV29-1	TRBJ2-7	TRBD1	CSATGKEGEQYF	TGCAGCGCGACAGGGAAGGAAGGCGAGCAGTACTTC
-	TRBV11-2	TRBJ2-1	-	CASSLVSVHEQFF	TGTGCCAGCAGCTTAGTCAGCGTCCATGAGCAGTTCTTC
-	TRBV7-2	TRBJ2-5	-	CASSLALTANFQETQYF	TGTGCCAGCAGCTTAGCGCTGACAGCCAACTTCCAAGAGACCCAGTACTTC
few	TRBV23-1	TRBJ1-1	-	CASSQSLGGSTEAFF	TGCGCCAGCAGTCAATCACTGGGAGGGAGCACTGAAGCTTTCTTT
many	TRBV14	TRBJ1-1	-	CASSQGAGFAEAFF	TGTGCCAGCAGCCAAGGGGCAGGGTTCGCTGAAGCTTTCTTT
-	TRBV7-2	TRBJ1-2	-	CASSTYNNYGYTF	TGTGCCAGCAGCACCTACAATAACTATGGCTACACCTTC
many	TRBV10-1	TRBJ1-5	-	CASTVDGLRQPQHF	TGCGCCAGCACAGTGGACGGTCTAAGGCAGCCCCAGCATTTT
many	TRBV3-1	TRBJ2-7	TRBD2	CASSQPGTSGRTDF	TGTGCCAGCAGCCAACCAGGGACTAGCGGGAGGACAGACTTC
few	TRBV14	TRBJ2-1	-	CASSQISFDNEQFF	TGTGCCAGCAGCCAAATTAGCTTCGACAATGAGCAGTTCTTC
few	TRBV5-4	TRBJ2-6	TRBD1	CASSLDRVGSGANVLTF	TGTGCCAGCAGCCTGGACAGGGTAGGCTCTGGGGCCAACGTCCTGACTTTC
many	TRBV30	TRBJ1-1	-	CAWSVQGNTEAFF	TGTGCCTGGAGTGTCCAAGGAAACACTGAAGCTTTCTTT
many	TRBV20-1	TRBJ2-7	-	CSSRRNSYEQYF	TGCAGTTCCCGACGGAACTCCTACGAGCAGTACTTC
-	TRBV29-1	TRBJ2-7	-	CSVEAQGPTGPEQYF	TGCAGCGTTGAAGCCCAGGGTCCCACGGGACCCGAGCAGTACTTC
few	TRBV3-1	TRBJ1-5	-	CASSQERGVQPQHF	TGTGCCAGCAGCCAAGAGAGGGGCGTTCAGCCCCAGCATTTT
many	TRBV19	TRBJ2-3	TRBD2	CASSQGTSGTDTQYF	TGTGCCAGCTCCCAGGGGACTAGCGGCACAGATACGCAGTATTTT
-	TRBV14	TRBJ1-1	TRBD1	CASSQEPATGEIEAFF	TGTGCCAGCAGCCAAGAGCCTGCGACAGGGGAGATTGAAGCTTTCTTT
few	TRBV11-1	TRBJ2-7	TRBD1	CASSSPGQGDYEQYF	TGTGCCAGCAGCTCGCCGGGACAGGGTGACTACGAGCAGTACTTC
many	TRBV12-3/TRBV12-4	TRBJ2-3	TRBD2	CASSGLAGTDTQYF	TGTGCCAGCAGTGGACTAGCGGGGACAGATACGCAGTATTTT
-	TRBV3-1	TRBJ2-1	-	CASSQEQGRDEQFF	TGTGCCAGCAGCCAAGAGCAGGGACGGGATGAGCAGTTCTTC
few	TRBV29-1	TRBJ2-7	-	CSGEEAEQYF	TGCAGCGGGGAGGAGGCAGAGCAGTACTTC
few	TRBV5-1	TRBJ2-3	TRBD2	CASSPPNGGSATDTQYF	TGCGCCAGCAGCCCCCCCAACGGCGGGAGTGCGACAGATACGCAGTATTTT
many	TRBV7-2	TRBJ1-5	-	CASSLELPQPQHF	TGTGCCAGCAGCTTAGAGTTACCTCAGCCCCAGCATTTT
many	TRBV5-5	TRBJ2-1	TRBD2	CASSLASWLAGGVLNNEQFF	TGTGCCAGCAGCTTGGCATCATGGCTAGCGGGAGGGGTACTTAACAATGAGCAGTTCTTC